Here is one TCR beta chain with its context. The target antigen is unknown. The PCR made use of 60 Vbeta and 13 Jbeta primers. Clones were sequenced by immunoSEQ multiplex PCR, and TCRdb holds only the in-frame ones, with some missing. In the table there are about 190,000 clones, about 81% of which are singletons. CDR1 is ENHRY and CDR2 is SYGVKD in the germline V gene. The length of the CDR3 is 14 residues. J gave up 3 bases and V 2 bases, and 4 bases lay outside the gene matches. These data belong to a study of cytomegalovirus exposure and HLA in healthy donors. Study observations and caveats: A later analysis found TCR association rates differed by HLA locus, highest for DRB1 and lowest for HLA-C. The authors excluded some V segments, including TRBV6-2 and TRBV6-3, as indistinguishable.

Healthy individuals who donated bone marrow served as the donors. There were likely unrecorded immune exposures, though donors were nominally healthy when sampled. J is TRBJ2-7 and V is TRBV10-3; TRBD1 matches at 7 bases. The sequence came from a man aged 25-40 years in good health and CMV-seropositive. The sequenced sample was PBMCs. CDR3: CAISEDRELYEQYF. CDR3 bases: TGTGCCATCAGTGAGGACAGGGAGCTCTACGAGCAGTACTTC.